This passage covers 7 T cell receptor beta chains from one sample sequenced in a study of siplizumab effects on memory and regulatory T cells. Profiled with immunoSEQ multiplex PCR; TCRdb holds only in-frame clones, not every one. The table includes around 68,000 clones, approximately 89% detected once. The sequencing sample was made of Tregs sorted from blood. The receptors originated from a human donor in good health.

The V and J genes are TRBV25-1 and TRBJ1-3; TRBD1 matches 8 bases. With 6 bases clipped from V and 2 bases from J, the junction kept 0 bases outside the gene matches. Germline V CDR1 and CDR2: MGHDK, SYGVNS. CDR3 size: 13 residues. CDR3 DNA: TGTGCCAGCAGACAGGGGGCTGGAAACACCATATATTTT. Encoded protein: CASRQGAGNTIYF.

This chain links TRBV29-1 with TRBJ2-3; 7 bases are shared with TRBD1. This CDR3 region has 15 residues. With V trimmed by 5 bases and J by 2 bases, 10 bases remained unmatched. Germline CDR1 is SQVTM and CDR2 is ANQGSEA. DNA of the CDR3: TGCAGCGTTCAAGTTGGGGACAGATTCACAGATACGCAGTATTTT. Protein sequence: CSVQVGDRFTDTQYF.

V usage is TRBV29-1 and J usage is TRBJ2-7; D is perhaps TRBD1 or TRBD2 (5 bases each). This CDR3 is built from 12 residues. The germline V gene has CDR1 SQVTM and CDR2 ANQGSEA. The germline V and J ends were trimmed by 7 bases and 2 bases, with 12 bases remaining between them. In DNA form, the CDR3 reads TGCAGCGCCCGGGACGCAACCTACGAGCAGTACTTC. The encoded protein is CSARDATYEQYF.

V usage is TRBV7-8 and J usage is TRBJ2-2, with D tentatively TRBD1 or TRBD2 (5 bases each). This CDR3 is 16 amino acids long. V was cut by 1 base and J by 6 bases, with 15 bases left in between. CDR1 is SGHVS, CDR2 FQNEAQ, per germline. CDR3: CASSLVGTPGSGELFF. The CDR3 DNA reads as TGTGCCAGCAGCTTAGTAGGGACCCCGGGTTCCGGGGAGCTGTTTTTT.

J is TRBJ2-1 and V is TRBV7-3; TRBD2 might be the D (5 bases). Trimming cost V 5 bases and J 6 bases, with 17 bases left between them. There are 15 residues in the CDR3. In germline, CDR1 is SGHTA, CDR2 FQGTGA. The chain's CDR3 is CASSPSRAGSNEQFF. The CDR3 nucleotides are TGTGCCAGCAGCCCGTCTAGGGCTGGGAGCAATGAGCAGTTCTTC. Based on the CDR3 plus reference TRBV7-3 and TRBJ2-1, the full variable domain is GAGVSQTPSNKVTEKGKYVELRCDPISGHTALYWYRQSLGQGPEFLIYFQGTGAADDSGLPNDRFFAVRPEGSVSTLKIQRTERGDSAVYLCASSPSRAGSNEQFFGPGTRLTVL.

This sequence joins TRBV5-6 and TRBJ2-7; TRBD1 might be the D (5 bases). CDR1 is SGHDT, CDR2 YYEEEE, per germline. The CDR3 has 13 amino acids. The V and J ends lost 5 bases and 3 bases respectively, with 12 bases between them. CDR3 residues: CASSVDRYYEQYF. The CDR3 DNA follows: TGTGCCAGCAGTGTTGACAGATACTACGAGCAGTACTTC.

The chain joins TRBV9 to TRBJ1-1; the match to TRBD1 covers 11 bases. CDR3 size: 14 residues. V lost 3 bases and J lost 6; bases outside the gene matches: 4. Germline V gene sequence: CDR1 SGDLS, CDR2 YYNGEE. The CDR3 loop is CASSGTGQGAEAFF. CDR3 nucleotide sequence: TGTGCCAGCAGCGGAACGGGACAGGGGGCTGAAGCTTTCTTT.